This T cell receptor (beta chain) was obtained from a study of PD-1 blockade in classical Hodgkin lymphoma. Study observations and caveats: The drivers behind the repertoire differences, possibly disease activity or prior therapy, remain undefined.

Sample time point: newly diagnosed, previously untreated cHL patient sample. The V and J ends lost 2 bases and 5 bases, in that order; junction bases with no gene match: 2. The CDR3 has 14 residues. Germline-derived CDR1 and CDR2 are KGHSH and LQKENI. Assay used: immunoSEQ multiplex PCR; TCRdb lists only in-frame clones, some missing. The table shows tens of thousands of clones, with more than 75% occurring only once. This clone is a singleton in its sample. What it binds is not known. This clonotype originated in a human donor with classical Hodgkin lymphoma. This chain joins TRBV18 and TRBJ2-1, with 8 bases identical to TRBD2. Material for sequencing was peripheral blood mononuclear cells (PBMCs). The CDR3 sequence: CASSPKTSDNEQFF. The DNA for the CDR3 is TGTGCCAGCTCACCAAAGACTAGCGACAATGAGCAGTTCTTC. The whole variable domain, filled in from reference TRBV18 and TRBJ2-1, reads NAGVMQNPRHLVRRRGQEARLRCSPMKGHSHVYWYRQLPEEGLKFMVYLQKENIIDESGMPKERFSAEFPKEGPSILRIQQVVRGDSAAYFCASSPKTSDNEQFFGPGTRLTVL.